This section outlines one T cell receptor beta chain sequence together with its context. Its antigen remains unknown. A much more abundant neighbour one base away suggests this may be a read error. Amplified regions were TCR beta CDR3 sequences from RNA transcripts. The HTBI primer set served for first-round RT-PCR of the TCR CDR3. A single record per CDR3 protein comes from TCRdb applying MiXCR to the multiplex PCR reads. The sample has about 600,000 distinct CDR3 sequences, 15% to 20% seen once. This specimen comes from a study of T cells in Graves' hyperthyroidism and ophthalmopathy. Notes on the study in general: Among thyroid clonotypes expanded above 0.001, most also appeared in blood.

V lost 1 base to trimming and J lost 5 bases; unmatched junction nucleotides: 10. The germline V gene encodes CDR1 MNHNS and CDR2 SASEGT. There are 18 residues in the CDR3. For ophthalmopathy patients, the Clinical Activity Score was at least 3 and the NOSPECS grade at least 4; duration was under 3 months. Exclusion criteria comprised uncontrolled infection, other autoimmune disease, pregnancy or lactation. Diagnoses were made from clinical symptoms, serum measures (thyroxine and TRAb), thyroid ultrasound and orbital computed tomography. The sequence derives from a woman in her thirties or forties with Graves' ophthalmopathy. The specimen sequenced was blood. The genes are TRBV6-1 and TRBJ2-2; 10 bases map to TRBD2. CDR3 protein: CASSEENLAGAATGELFF. Written as DNA, the CDR3 is TGTGCCAGCAGTGAAGAGAATCTAGCGGGAGCGGCTACCGGGGAGCTGTTTTTT.